Described below is a single T cell receptor (beta chain) sequence and its context. What it binds is not known. These data originate in a study of CXCR3-negative and CXCR3-positive naive CD8 T cells. Via 5' RACE with UMI labels, TRB cDNA libraries were prepared. TCRdb re-called the 5' RACE reads, yielding one record per CDR3 amino acid sequence without DNA. This sample's table has over 100,000 distinct CDR3 sequences. This CDR3 spans 17 amino acids. CDR1 and CDR2 from the germline V gene are MNHEY and SVGAGI. Phenotypically, naive CD8+ T cells corresponded to CD45RO-CCR7+CD27+CD95-. Study-wide findings and caveats: In CXCR3-positive naive cells, the TRB CDR3s were more hydrophobic than in CXCR3-negative naive cells.

The receptor was isolated from a human donor in good health. Some clones in this sample may be carry-over from other donors' samples. The sequenced sample was naive CXCR3- CD8+ T cells from blood. As for subset: CD45RO-CCR7+CD27+CD95- naive CD8+ T cells lacking CXCR3 (TNR3-). This rearrangement joins TRBV6-5 to TRBJ2-3; TCRdb's D call, TRBD1, is unchecked because there is no DNA. The CDR3 here is CASSYGLIGRGSDTQYF.